These T cell receptor beta chains were read from a single sample in a study of vaccination and CD4 T cells after COVID-19. These TCRs' antigens remain unknown. TCRdb re-called the PCR reads with MiXCR, one entry per CDR3 protein. This sample has under 25,000 distinct CDR3 sequences, with about 40% found just once. The material was CD4+ T cells from blood, cultured in vitro, obtained before SARS-CoV-2 vaccination. The receptors here all came from a human donor who had recovered from COVID-19. The CDR3 runs from the conserved cysteine through the conserved F or W. D genes are given only for firm matches. Size tells how often a clone was seen (once, few, many) or the class of an expanded clone, and some rows leave it out.

>TRBJ2-3|few|15|TRBV10-1|TRBD2
CASSVLAGTTDTQYF
TGCGCCAGCAGTGTCCTAGCGGGGACAACAGATACGCAGTATTTT
>TRBJ2-3|NA|18|TRBV24-1|NA
CATSDPLPDSESTDTQYF
TGTGCCACCAGTGATCCCCTCCCGGACAGCGAGAGCACAGATACGCAGTATTTT
>TRBJ2-7|few|14|TRBV20-1|TRBD2
CSASLGGSSYEQYF
TGCAGTGCTAGCTTGGGGGGGAGCTCCTACGAGCAGTACTTC
>TRBJ1-5|once|16|TRBV6-2/TRBV6-3|NA
CASSQPPDGFNQPQHF
TGTGCCAGCAGCCAACCCCCGGACGGCTTCAATCAGCCCCAGCATTTT
>TRBJ2-5|NA|13|TRBV7-7|NA
CASSLDSQETQYF
TGTGCCAGCAGCTTAGACAGCCAAGAGACCCAGTACTTC
>TRBJ1-3|NA|13|TRBV11-2|NA
CASSRTQGNTIYF
TGTGCCAGCAGCAGGACACAGGGAAACACCATATATTTT
>TRBJ1-3|NA|16|TRBV6-1|NA
CASTNWAGDRGNTIYF
TGTGCCAGCACCAATTGGGCAGGCGACCGAGGAAACACCATATATTTT
>TRBJ2-3|NA|14|TRBV24-1|TRBD2
CATASGGAVDTQYF
TGTGCCACCGCCAGCGGGGGGGCAGTAGATACGCAGTATTTT
>TRBJ2-1|once|15|TRBV20-1|TRBD2
CSARRSGGLYNEQFF
TGCAGTGCTAGAAGGTCGGGGGGACTTTACAATGAGCAGTTCTTC
>TRBJ1-2|NA|14|TRBV2|NA
CASGNGAAGGGYTF
TGTGCCAGTGGGAATGGGGCAGCCGGGGGAGGCTACACCTTC
>TRBJ2-7|NA|15|TRBV10-3|TRBD1
CAISAPRQGAGEQYF
TGTGCCATCAGTGCGCCTAGACAGGGAGCAGGCGAGCAGTACTTC
>TRBJ1-2|NA|18|TRBV20-1|NA
CSASYGTPISPRYYGYTF
TGCAGTGCTAGTTACGGGACCCCAATCAGCCCCCGATACTATGGCTACACCTTC
>TRBJ1-3|once|15|TRBV11-2|NA
CASSIGPDRLNTIYF
TGTGCCAGCAGTATCGGGCCCGACAGGCTAAACACCATATATTTT
>TRBJ2-4|NA|17|TRBV15|TRBD2
CATSRRGLAGAVNIQYF
TGTGCCACCAGCAGGAGGGGACTAGCGGGAGCCGTGAACATTCAGTACTTC
>TRBJ1-1|NA|14|TRBV7-6|TRBD1
CASSPQGEPSEAFF
TGTGCCAGCAGCCCCCAGGGGGAGCCTTCAGAAGCTTTCTTT
>TRBJ2-7|few|16|TRBV20-1|TRBD2
CSAPLLAGGPSYEQYF
TGCAGTGCGCCCTTACTAGCGGGGGGTCCCTCCTACGAGCAGTACTTC
>TRBJ1-2|few|17|TRBV20-1|NA
CSARDLYTAGDDYGYTF
TGCAGTGCTAGAGATTTGTATACGGCAGGGGACGACTATGGCTACACCTTC
>TRBJ2-3|NA|14|TRBV20-1|TRBD1
CSARGQGLTDTQYF
TGCAGTGCTAGGGGACAGGGGTTAACAGATACGCAGTATTTT
>TRBJ1-6|NA|15|TRBV5-6|NA
CASSLGIVGGSPLHF
TGTGCCAGCAGCTTGGGAATTGTCGGGGGATCACCCCTCCACTTT
>TRBJ1-4|NA|15|TRBV28|TRBD1
CASSGAGTAFEKLFF
TGTGCCAGCAGTGGGGCGGGGACAGCTTTTGAAAAACTGTTTTTT
>TRBJ1-1|NA|14|TRBV6-5|NA
CASSYSTQGTEAFF
TGTGCCAGCAGTTACTCGACACAGGGTACTGAAGCTTTCTTT
>TRBJ1-6|few|16|TRBV27|TRBD1
CASSLRTGTGDSPLHF
TGTGCCAGCAGTTTACGGACCGGGACAGGGGATTCACCCCTCCACTTT
>TRBJ1-5|few|14|TRBV20-1|NA
CSARGRGGNQPQHF
TGCAGTGCTAGGGGGAGAGGGGGGAATCAGCCCCAGCATTTT
>TRBJ2-7|few|16|TRBV7-2|NA
CASSSTPGRITYEQYF
TGTGCCAGCAGCTCCACGCCGGGACGGATAACCTACGAGCAGTACTTC
>TRBJ1-1|few|12|TRBV2|NA
CASRQGTFWAFF
TGTGCCAGCAGACAAGGGACTTTTTGGGCTTTCTTT
>TRBJ1-1|few|15|TRBV20-1|TRBD1
CSARGAGRQGTEAFF
TGCAGTGCTAGAGGGGCTGGGCGACAGGGCACTGAAGCTTTCTTT
>TRBJ2-1|NA|13|TRBV20-1|NA
CSGDATTSNEQFF
TGCAGTGGTGACGCGACTACGTCCAATGAGCAGTTCTTC
>TRBJ1-6|NA|13|TRBV28|NA
CASGVQYNSPLHF
TGTGCCAGCGGGGTGCAGTATAATTCACCCCTCCACTTT
>TRBJ1-5|few|15|TRBV19|NA
CASSQMGGGNQPQHF
TGTGCCAGTAGTCAGATGGGGGGGGGCAATCAGCCCCAGCATTTT
>TRBJ1-6|NA|14|TRBV27|TRBD1
CASSHRDSNSPLHF
TGTGCCAGCAGTCATCGGGACAGCAATTCACCCCTCCACTTT
>TRBJ2-3|NA|15|TRBV11-2|NA
CASSSGRGSSDTQYF
TGTGCCAGCAGCTCTGGGCGTGGCAGCTCAGATACGCAGTATTTT
>TRBJ1-1|NA|13|TRBV27|NA
CASSFFGASEAFF
TGTGCCAGCAGTTTCTTCGGGGCTTCTGAAGCTTTCTTT
>TRBJ1-1|few|15|TRBV2|NA
CASKGGSGGNTEAFF
TGTGCCAGCAAAGGGGGAAGCGGTGGTAACACTGAAGCTTTCTTT
>TRBJ2-5|NA|14|TRBV4-3|NA
CASSQDRGSETQYF
TGCGCCAGCAGCCAAGACCGCGGGTCAGAGACCCAGTACTTC
>TRBJ2-5|NA|15|TRBV6-1|NA
CASSAGQPTQETQYF
TGTGCCAGCAGTGCCGGACAGCCGACGCAAGAGACCCAGTACTTC
>TRBJ2-3|NA|13|TRBV7-8|TRBD2
CASNSGLADTQYF
TGTGCCAGCAATTCCGGACTAGCAGATACGCAGTATTTT
>TRBJ2-5|once|11|TRBV18|NA
CASSDKETQYF
TGTGCCAGCTCAGACAAAGAGACCCAGTACTTC
>TRBJ2-7|NA|15|TRBV7-2|TRBD2
CASSLLAGGPYEQYF
TGTGCCAGCAGCCTACTAGCGGGAGGTCCCTACGAGCAGTACTTC
>TRBJ1-1|few|13|TRBV14|NA
CASGRQLNTEAFF
TGTGCCAGCGGTCGGCAATTAAACACTGAAGCTTTCTTT
>TRBJ2-2|few|11|TRBV27|NA
CASGNPRELFF
TGTGCCAGCGGAAACCCCCGGGAGCTGTTTTTT
>TRBJ1-2|NA|12|TRBV12-3/TRBV12-4|NA
CASSLLQARALF
TGTGCCAGCAGTTTACTTCAGGCCAGGGCGCTCTTC
>TRBJ2-3|NA|15|TRBV6-5|NA
CASSYSKGLADTQYF
TGTGCCAGCAGTTACTCGAAAGGCCTGGCAGATACGCAGTATTTT